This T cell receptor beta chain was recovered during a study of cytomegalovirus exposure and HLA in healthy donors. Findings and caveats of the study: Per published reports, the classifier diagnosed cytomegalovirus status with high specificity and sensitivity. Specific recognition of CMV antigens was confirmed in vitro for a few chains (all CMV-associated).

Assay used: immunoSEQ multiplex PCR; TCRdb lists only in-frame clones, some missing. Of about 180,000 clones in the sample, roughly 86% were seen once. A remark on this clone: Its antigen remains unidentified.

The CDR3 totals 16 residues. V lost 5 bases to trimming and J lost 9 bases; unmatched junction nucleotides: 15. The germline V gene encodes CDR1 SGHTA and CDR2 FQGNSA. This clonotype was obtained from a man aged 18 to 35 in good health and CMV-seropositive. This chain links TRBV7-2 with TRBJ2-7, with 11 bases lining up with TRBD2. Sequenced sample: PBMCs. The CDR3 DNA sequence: TGTGCCAGCAGCCCCGATTCGACTAGCGGGGCCTTTGGGCAGTACTTC. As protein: CASSPDSTSGAFGQYF.